Below, 9 T cell receptor beta chains from the same sample are listed, as sequenced in a study of beta chain features in type 1 diabetes. The study, taken as a whole, reports: TCRB CDR3s from Type 1 diabetes patients were moderately but significantly shorter in all four CD4+ subsets.

Sequenced material consisted of expressed TCRB transcripts (all of the isolated RNA was reverse transcribed). Assay: immunoSEQ multiplex PCR; the TCRdb copy retains only in-frame clones and omits some. Among 200,000 to 300,000 clones listed, 11% were seen once. These receptors have no identified antigens. The sequenced sample consisted of naive CD4+ T cells from blood. The origin of the receptors is a man aged 25 to 40 with type 1 diabetes.

In its sample, this clone was seen a few times. This chain joins TRBV7-9 and TRBJ2-7; D may be TRBD1 (5 bases). Trimming cost V 4 bases and J 7 bases, with 14 bases left between them. The CDR3 spans 13 residues. CDR1 and CDR2 (germline): SEHNR, FQNEAQ (reference sequence). The CDR3 region has the DNA TGTGCCAGCAGCTCGCCGCAGGGCCTTGAGCAGTACTTC. Protein sequence: CASSSPQGLEQYF.

The genes are TRBV28 and TRBJ1-1; D not certain. The CDR3 is made up of 16 amino acids. Trimming took 4 bases from V and 4 from J, leaving 19 bases between them. Germline V lookup: CDR1 MDHEN, CDR2 SYDVKM. In nucleotides, the CDR3 is TGTGCCAGCAGTTCGTACATATCACCGGGAAGCACTGAAGCTTTCTTT. This sequence encodes CASSSYISPGSTEAFF.

The chain employs TRBV5-1 and TRBJ2-2; unclear D gene. Germline CDR1 SGHRS, CDR2 YFSETQ. This CDR3 comprises 12 residues. Trimming took 5 bases from V and 2 from J, leaving 4 bases between them. The CDR3 is CASSYNTGELFF. For the CDR3, the DNA is TGCGCCAGCAGTTATAACACCGGGGAGCTGTTTTTT.

This clone was seen a few times. The genes are TRBV4-3 and TRBJ1-6, with D possibly being TRBD1 (6 bases). V gave up 4 bases and J gave up 12 bases, with 16 bases separating them. Germline loops: CDR1 LGHNA, CDR2 YSLEER. The CDR3 extends over 14 amino acids. The CDR3 DNA is TGCGCCAGCAGCCGACTACAGGGTGGGGGACCCCTCCACTTT. Encoded protein: CASSRLQGGGPLHF.

The genes are TRBV9 and TRBJ2-5, with 8 bases that match TRBD2. The V segment lost 0 bases and the J segment 5 bases; nucleotides outside the gene matches: 12. This CDR3 comprises 17 residues. The germline V gene has CDR1 SGDLS and CDR2 YYNGEE. The CDR3, as DNA: TGTGCCAGCAGCGTAGCGGCCAGCGGGGGAAGGGAGGAGACCCAGTACTTC. Translated: CASSVAASGGREETQYF.

A few counts support this clone. The rearrangement joins TRBV14 to TRBJ1-1, with D tentatively TRBD1 (6 bases). Germline V lookup: CDR1 SGHDN, CDR2 FVKESK. CDR3 length equals 12 residues. Trimming stripped 8 bases from V and 9 bases from J, with 16 bases between. The CDR3 DNA reads TGTGCCAGCGGAGATCGGACAGAAAAAGCTTTCTTT. Encoded protein: CASGDRTEKAFF.

This clone was counted a few times. The chain couples TRBV15 to TRBJ1-3; D is unresolved. V lost 4 bases, J lost 3 bases, and 4 bases lay in between. This CDR3 is 12 amino acids long. The germline V gene has CDR1 LNHNV and CDR2 YYDKDF (reference sequence). CDR3 nucleotides: TGTGCCACCAGCACAAATGGAAACACCATATATTTT. Protein sequence: CATSTNGNTIYF.

This clone has more than one count but fewer than ten. The V and J genes are TRBV27 and TRBJ1-5; D is undetermined. Between the trimmed V and J ends, which lost 3 bases and 4 bases, there was a span of 13 bases. The CDR3 covers 15 residues. The germline CDR1 and CDR2 sequences are MNHEY and SMNVEV (reference sequence). Here the CDR3 DNA reads TGTGCCAGCAGTTTTTCGGGGATGGGGAATCAGCCCCAGCATTTT. This encodes CASSFSGMGNQPQHF.

This clone was observed a few times. The chain couples TRBV6-6 to TRBJ2-3; maybe TRBD2 (6 bases). Deletions cut 6 bases from V and 1 base from J, with 8 bases between. The germline V gene has CDR1 MNHNY and CDR2 SVGAGI (reference sequence). There are 13 residues in the CDR3. In DNA, the CDR3 is TGTGCCAGCAGGACGGGGGGCACAGATACGCAGTATTTT. Translating gives CASRTGGTDTQYF.